Given below is one TCR beta chain in context. The data stem from a study of blood T cell repertoires in COVID-19. As for the study in general: Spain, Italy and the United States supplied samples that represented acute and convalescent COVID-19. The analysed material was cDNA or gDNA that came from T cells, B-cell-depleted T cells, or PBMCs.

As processed by the authors: Amplification of reference gene primers provided the estimated nucleated cell counts. Sequencing used immunoSEQ multiplex PCR; TCRdb keeps in-frame clones, though not all of them. The V and J calls and the clone size are those of that table, but D and trimming were determined from the DNA. The table has approximately 85,000 clones, 86% seen once. There are 12 residues in the CDR3. The V gene lost 10 bases and the J gene lost 5 bases, with 13 bases spanning the gap. Germline-derived CDR1 and CDR2 are ENHRY and SYGVKD. What was sequenced was peripheral blood. The receptor was derived from a man in his forties or fifties with active or convalescent COVID-19. V is TRBV10-3 and J is TRBJ2-3, with a possible D match to TRBD2 (6 bases). The CDR3 region is CANGGRVDTQYF. DNA for the CDR3: TGTGCCAACGGGGGACGGGTAGATACGCAGTATTTT.